This is a list of T cell receptor beta chains from one sample in a study of T-cell reconstitution after alpha-beta-depleted transplantation in children. TCRdb re-derived calls from the PCR reads in MiXCR, one entry per CDR3 protein. The sample has hundreds of thousands of distinct CDR3 sequences; around 17% are singletons. This material consisted of PBMCs from the stem cell graft donor, taken from the stem cell graft. The receptors were gathered from a human donor who donated a stem cell graft to a child with acute myeloid leukemia. CDR3s leave out the opening cysteine and the closing phenylalanine or tryptophan. Rows may omit the clone size; those that give it use once, few, many or a size class.

. TRBJ2-3 TRBV7-9 ASSLHSGSTDTQY
. TRBJ1-1 TRBV29-1 SVPRGPGMNTEAF
. TRBJ2-3 TRBV24-1 ATSPGLAGVSTDTQY
many TRBJ2-4 TRBV29-1 SFQGAGDNIQY
many TRBJ2-3 TRBV10-3 AISGQGADTQY
. TRBJ1-2 TRBV24-1 ATSLTGRNYGYT
many TRBJ1-1 TRBV20-1 SAKEGEGNTEAF
many TRBJ1-1 TRBV20-1 SARGGWRLNTEAF
many TRBJ2-2 TRBV20-1 SARGHLNTGELF
. TRBJ2-2 TRBV7-9 ASSLPPGLAGELF
. TRBJ2-7 TRBV5-1 ASFEGGGTYEQY
few TRBJ2-6 TRBV12-3/TRBV12-4 ASSPSGLWANVLT
many TRBJ1-6 TRBV20-1 SARVTGQVNSPLH
many TRBJ2-1 TRBV5-1 ASSLAGTGVNEQF
few TRBJ2-2 TRBV5-1 ASSLTRGELF
few TRBJ2-3 TRBV5-1 ASSSLLGQRGTDTQY
many TRBJ2-1 TRBV12-3/TRBV12-4 ASSLGRVPQI
few TRBJ1-3 TRBV5-1 ASSLGQAQGNTIY
many TRBJ1-6 TRBV10-2 ASSEGQGLDSPLH
many TRBJ2-3 TRBV5-1 ASSRSGGGTDTQY
many TRBJ2-5 TRBV24-1 ATSDPRDREQETQY
. TRBJ2-5 TRBV5-1 ASSTGATQGETQY
. TRBJ2-1 TRBV7-6 ASSLGTGVREQF
many TRBJ1-3 TRBV29-1 SVVSGFGNTIY
. TRBJ2-4 TRBV20-1 SGFAGGGNIQY
. TRBJ1-1 TRBV6-1 ASSPLGTENTEAF
few TRBJ2-3 TRBV5-1 ASSTGTSGGTDTQY
many TRBJ1-1 TRBV12-3/TRBV12-4 ASTRWGEGTEAF
many TRBJ2-5 TRBV7-9 ASSLGTGGAEETQY
many TRBJ1-5 TRBV20-1 SAKDRESPYSNQPQH
. TRBJ2-7 TRBV7-2 ASARMRFSYEQY
. TRBJ2-1 TRBV6-1 ASSAREQGLDGNEQF
. TRBJ1-1 TRBV27 ASSLSPGGNTEAF
few TRBJ2-1 TRBV2 ASRPGLAGKDEQF
many TRBJ2-1 TRBV20-1 SATARVSYNEQF
. TRBJ1-5 TRBV28 ASIRTPPGQPQH
many TRBJ2-3 TRBV20-1 SARDHAGALTDTQY
many TRBJ2-7 TRBV12-3/TRBV12-4 ASSLGTSREQY
. TRBJ2-1 TRBV5-1 ASSRLKDLVGNEQF
many TRBJ1-1 TRBV5-6 ASSGRGDEAF
many TRBJ2-2 TRBV29-1 SVVMGGSNVGELF
many TRBJ2-2 TRBV20-1 SARTADRARGELF
. TRBJ1-2 TRBV28 ASNAPGTVNGYT
. TRBJ2-3 TRBV7-9 ASSYTGTVTDTQY